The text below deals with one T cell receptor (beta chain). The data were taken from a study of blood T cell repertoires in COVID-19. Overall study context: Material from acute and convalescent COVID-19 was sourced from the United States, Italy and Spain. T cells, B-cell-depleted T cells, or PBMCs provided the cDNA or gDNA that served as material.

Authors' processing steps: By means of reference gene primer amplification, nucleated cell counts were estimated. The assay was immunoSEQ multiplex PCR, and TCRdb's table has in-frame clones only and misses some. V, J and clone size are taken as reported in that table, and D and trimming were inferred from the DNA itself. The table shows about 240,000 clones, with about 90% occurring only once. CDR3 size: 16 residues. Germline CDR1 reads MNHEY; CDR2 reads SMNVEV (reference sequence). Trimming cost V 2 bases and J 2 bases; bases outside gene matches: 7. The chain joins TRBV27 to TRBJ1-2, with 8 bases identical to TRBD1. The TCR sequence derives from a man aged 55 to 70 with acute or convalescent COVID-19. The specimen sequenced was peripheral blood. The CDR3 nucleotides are TGTGCCAGCAGTTTAGTCGGACAGGGCCACAACTATGGCTACACCTTC. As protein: CASSLVGQGHNYGYTF.